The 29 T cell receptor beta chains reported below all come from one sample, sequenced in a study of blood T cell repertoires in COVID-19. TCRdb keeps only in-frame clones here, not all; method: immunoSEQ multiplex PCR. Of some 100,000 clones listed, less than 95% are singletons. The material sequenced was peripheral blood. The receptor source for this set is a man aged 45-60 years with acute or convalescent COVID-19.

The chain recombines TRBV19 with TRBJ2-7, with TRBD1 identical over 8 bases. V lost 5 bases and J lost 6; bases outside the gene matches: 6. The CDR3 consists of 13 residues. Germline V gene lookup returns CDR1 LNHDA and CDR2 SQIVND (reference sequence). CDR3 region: CASSGRGRGEQYF. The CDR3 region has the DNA TGTGCCAGTAGTGGCAGGGGGCGGGGCGAGCAGTACTTC.

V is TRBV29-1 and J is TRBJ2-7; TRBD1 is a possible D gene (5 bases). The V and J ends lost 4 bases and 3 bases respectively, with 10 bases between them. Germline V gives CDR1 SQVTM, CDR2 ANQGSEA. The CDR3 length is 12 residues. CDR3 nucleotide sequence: TGCAGCGTTGTACAGGATTTCTACGAGCAGTACTTC. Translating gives CSVVQDFYEQYF.

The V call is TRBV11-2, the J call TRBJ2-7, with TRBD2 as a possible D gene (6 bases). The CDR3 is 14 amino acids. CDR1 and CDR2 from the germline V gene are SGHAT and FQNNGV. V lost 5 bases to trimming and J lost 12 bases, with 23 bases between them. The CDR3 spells CASSPTPYRDSSYF. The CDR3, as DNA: TGTGCCAGCAGCCCGACACCATACCGGGACTCTTCGTACTTC.

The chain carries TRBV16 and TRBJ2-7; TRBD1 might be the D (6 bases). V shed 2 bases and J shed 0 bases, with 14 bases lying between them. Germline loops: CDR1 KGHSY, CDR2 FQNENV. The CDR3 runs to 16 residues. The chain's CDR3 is CASSQLRTESSYEQYF. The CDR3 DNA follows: TGTGCCAGCAGCCAACTTCGGACAGAAAGCTCCTACGAGCAGTACTTC.

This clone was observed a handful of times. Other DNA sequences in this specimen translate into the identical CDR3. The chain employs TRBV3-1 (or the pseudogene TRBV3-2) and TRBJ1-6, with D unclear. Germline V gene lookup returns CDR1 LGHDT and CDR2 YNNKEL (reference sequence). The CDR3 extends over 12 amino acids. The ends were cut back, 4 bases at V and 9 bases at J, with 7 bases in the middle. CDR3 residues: CASSPSGSPLHF. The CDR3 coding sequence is TGTGCCAGCAGCCCCAGTGGTTCACCCCTCCACTTT.

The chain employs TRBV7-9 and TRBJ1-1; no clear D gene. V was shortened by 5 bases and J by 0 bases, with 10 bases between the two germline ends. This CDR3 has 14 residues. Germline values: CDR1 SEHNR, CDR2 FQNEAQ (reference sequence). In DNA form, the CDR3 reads TGTGCCAGCAGCCCAACGGGGATGAACACTGAAGCTTTCTTT. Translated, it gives CASSPTGMNTEAFF.

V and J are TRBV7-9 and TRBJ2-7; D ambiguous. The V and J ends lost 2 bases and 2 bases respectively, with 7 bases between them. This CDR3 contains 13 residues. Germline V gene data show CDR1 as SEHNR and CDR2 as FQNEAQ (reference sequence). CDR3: CASSLPVTYEQYF. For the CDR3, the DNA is TGTGCCAGCAGCTTACCCGTAACCTACGAGCAGTACTTC.

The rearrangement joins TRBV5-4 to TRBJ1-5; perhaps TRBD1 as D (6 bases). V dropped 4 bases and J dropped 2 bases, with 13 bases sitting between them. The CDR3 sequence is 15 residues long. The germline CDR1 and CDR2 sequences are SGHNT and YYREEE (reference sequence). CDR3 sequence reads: CASSLTHRGNQPQHF. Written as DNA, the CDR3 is TGTGCCAGCAGCCTGACCCACAGGGGCAATCAGCCCCAGCATTTT.

CDR3 region: CASSYGQTHTEAFF. CDR3 nucleotides: TGTGCCAGCAGCTACGGACAGACTCACACTGAAGCTTTCTTT. The rearrangement links TRBV7-9 to TRBJ1-1, with D possibly TRBD1 on 6 matching bases. Between the trimmed V and J ends, which lost 4 bases and 3 bases, there was a span of 12 bases. The CDR3 has 14 residues. Germline CDR1 and CDR2: SEHNR and FQNEAQ (reference sequence).

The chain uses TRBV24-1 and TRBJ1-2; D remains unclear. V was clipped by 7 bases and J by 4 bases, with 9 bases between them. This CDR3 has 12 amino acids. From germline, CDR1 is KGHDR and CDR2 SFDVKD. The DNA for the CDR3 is TGTGCCACCAGCGCCGGGAGCTATGGCTACACCTTC. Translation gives CATSAGSYGYTF.

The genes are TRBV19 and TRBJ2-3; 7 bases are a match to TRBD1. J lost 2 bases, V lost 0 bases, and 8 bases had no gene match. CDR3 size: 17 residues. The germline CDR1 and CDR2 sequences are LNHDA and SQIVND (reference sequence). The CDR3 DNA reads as TGTGCCAGTAGTATAGATAGTAGGGGACAGTACACAGATACGCAGTATTTT. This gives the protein CASSIDSRGQYTDTQYF.

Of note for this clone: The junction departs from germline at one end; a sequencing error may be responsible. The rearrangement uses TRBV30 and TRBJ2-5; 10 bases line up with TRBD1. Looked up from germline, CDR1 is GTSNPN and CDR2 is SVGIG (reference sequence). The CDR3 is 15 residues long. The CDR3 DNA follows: TGTGCCGGGAGAGGGACAGGGGTCTTTAGAGAGACCCAGTACTTC. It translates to CAGRGTGVFRETQYF.

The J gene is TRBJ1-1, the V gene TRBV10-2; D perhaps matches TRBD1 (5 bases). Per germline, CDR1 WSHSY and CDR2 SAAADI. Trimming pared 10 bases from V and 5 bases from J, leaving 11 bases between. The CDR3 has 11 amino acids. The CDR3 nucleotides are TGCGCCACCAGCCGGGGGACTGAAGCTTTCTTT. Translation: CATSRGTEAFF.

The CDR3 reads CASMDRAGNTIYF. The CDR3 bases are TGTGCCAGCATGGACAGGGCTGGAAACACCATATATTTT. V is TRBV28 and J is TRBJ1-3, with 8 bases aligning to TRBD1. This CDR3 is built from 13 residues. Germline assignment: CDR1 MDHEN and CDR2 SYDVKM. V shed 7 bases, J shed 2 bases, and the junction held 1 base outside the gene matches.

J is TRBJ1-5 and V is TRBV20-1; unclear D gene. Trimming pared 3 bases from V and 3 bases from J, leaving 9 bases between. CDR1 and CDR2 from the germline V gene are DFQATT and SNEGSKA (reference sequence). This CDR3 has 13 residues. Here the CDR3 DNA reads TGCAGTGCTAGTCACGGTTACAATCAGCCCCAGCATTTT. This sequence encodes CSASHGYNQPQHF.

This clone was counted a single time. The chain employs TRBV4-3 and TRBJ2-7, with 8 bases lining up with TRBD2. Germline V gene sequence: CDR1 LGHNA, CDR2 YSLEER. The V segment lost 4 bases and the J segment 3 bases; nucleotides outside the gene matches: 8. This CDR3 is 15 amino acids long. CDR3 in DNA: TGCGCCAGCAGCCTAGATCTAGCGGGTAGCTACGAGCAGTACTTC. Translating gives CASSLDLAGSYEQYF.

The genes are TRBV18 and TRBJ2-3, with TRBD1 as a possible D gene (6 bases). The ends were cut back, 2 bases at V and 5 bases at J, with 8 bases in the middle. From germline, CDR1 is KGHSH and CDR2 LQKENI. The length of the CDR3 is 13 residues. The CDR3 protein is CASSPEGGDTQYF. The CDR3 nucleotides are TGTGCCAGCTCACCAGAAGGGGGAGATACGCAGTATTTT.

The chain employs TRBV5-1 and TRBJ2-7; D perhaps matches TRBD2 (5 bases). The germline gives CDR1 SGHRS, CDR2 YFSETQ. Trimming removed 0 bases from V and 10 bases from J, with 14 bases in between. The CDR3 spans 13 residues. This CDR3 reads CASSLAGTREQYF. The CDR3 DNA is TGCGCCAGCAGCTTGGCGGGCACCCGGGAACAGTACTTC.

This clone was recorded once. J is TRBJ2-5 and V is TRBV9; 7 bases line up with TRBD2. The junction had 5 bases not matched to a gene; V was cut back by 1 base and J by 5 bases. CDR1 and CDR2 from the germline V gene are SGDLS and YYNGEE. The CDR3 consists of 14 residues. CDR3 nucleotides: TGTGCCAGCAGCGTAATGCGGGAGAAGGAGACCCAGTACTTC. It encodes CASSVMREKETQYF.

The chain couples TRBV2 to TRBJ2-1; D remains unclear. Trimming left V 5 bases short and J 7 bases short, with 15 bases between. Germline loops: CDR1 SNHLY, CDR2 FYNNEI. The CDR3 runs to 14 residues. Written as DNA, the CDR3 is TGTGCCAGCAGTCTATTCGCCTCGTCAAATGAGCAGTTCTTC. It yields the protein CASSLFASSNEQFF.

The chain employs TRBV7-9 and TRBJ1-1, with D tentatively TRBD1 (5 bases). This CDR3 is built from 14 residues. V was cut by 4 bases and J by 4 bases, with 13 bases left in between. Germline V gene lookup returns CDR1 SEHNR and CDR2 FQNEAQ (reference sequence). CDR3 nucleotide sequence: TGTGCCAGCAGCTCGAGCGGGGGGGGCACTGAAGCTTTCTTT. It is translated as CASSSSGGGTEAFF.

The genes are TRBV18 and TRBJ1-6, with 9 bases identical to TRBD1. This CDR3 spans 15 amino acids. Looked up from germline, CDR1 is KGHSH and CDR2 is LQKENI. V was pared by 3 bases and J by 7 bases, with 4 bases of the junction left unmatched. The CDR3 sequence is CASSPDRGPNSPLHF. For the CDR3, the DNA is TGTGCCAGCTCACCGGACAGGGGACCCAATTCACCCCTCCACTTT.

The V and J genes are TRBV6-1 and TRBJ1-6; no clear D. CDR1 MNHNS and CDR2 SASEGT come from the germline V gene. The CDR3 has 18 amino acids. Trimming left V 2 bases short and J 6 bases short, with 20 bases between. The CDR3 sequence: CASSELPPVAVANSPLHF. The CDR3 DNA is TGTGCCAGCAGTGAACTACCCCCCGTGGCGGTTGCTAATTCACCCCTCCACTTT.

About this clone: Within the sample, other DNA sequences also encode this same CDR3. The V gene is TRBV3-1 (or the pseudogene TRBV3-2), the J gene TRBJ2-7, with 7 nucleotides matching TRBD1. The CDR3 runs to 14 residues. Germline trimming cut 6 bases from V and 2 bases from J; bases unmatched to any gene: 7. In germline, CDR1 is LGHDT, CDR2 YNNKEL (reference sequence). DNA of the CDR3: TGTGCCAGCAGTCACCGGGACAGTGCCTACGAGCAGTACTTC. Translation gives CASSHRDSAYEQYF.

CDR3 in DNA: TGTGCCAGCAGGAGGGGGACAGGGTGGAACATTCAGTACTTC. Encoded protein: CASRRGTGWNIQYF. V usage is TRBV2 and J usage is TRBJ2-4; 9 bases are a match to TRBD1. V gave up 6 bases and J gave up 7 bases; unmatched junction bases: 7. Germline V CDR1 and CDR2: SNHLY, FYNNEI. The CDR3 extends over 14 amino acids.

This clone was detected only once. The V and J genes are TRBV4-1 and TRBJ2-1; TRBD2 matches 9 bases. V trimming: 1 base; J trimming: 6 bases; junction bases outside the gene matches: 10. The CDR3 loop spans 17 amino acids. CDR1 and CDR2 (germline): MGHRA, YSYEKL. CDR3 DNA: TGCGCCAGCAGCCAAGCCGTAGCGACTAGCGGAGGCAATGAGCAGTTCTTC. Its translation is CASSQAVATSGGNEQFF.

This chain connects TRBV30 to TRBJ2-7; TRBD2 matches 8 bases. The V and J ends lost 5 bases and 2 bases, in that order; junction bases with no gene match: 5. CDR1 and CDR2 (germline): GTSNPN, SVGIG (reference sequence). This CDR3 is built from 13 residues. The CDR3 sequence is CAWDLAGPYEQYF. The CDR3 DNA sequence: TGTGCCTGGGATTTAGCGGGGCCCTACGAGCAGTACTTC. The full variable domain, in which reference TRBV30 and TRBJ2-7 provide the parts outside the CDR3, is SQTIHQWPATLVQPVGSPLSLECTVEGTSNPNLYWYRQAAGRGLQLLFYSVGIGQISSEVPQNLSASRPQDRQFILSSKKLLLSDSGFYLCAWDLAGPYEQYFGPGTRLTVT.

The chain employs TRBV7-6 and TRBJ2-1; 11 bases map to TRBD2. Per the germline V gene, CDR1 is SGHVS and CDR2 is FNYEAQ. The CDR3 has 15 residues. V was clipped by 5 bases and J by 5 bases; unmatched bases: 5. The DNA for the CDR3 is TGTGCCAGCAGCCTTAGCGGGGGGGGCCACAATGAGCAGTTCTTC. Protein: CASSLSGGGHNEQFF.

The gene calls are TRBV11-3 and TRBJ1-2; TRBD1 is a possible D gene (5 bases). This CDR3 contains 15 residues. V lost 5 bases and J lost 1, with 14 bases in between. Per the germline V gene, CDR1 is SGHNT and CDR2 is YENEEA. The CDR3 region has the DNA TGTGCCAGCAGCCCCTCAGGACAACTTAACTATGGCTACACCTTC. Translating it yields CASSPSGQLNYGYTF.